This T cell receptor beta chain was documented in a study of blood T cell repertoires in COVID-19. V was pared by 0 bases and J by 6 bases, with 5 bases between. This CDR3 is 12 amino acids long. Germline loops: CDR1 PRHDT, CDR2 FYEKMQ (reference sequence). Repertoires were generated with immunoSEQ multiplex PCR, while TCRdb's copy carries only in-frame clones and drops some. The data hold more than 65,000 clones, with about 93% observed a single time. The receptor's source is a human donor in a cohort sampled during active COVID-19. The V call is TRBV13, the J call TRBJ1-1; D is unresolved. The sample was peripheral blood. The CDR3 region is CASSLGLSEAFF. CDR3 coding DNA: TGTGCCAGCAGCTTAGGCCTCTCTGAAGCTTTCTTT.